A single sample gave rise to the 31 T cell receptor beta chains below, sequenced in a study of CD8 T cells in Susac syndrome. Random hexamers were used to reverse transcribe the RNA input (roughly 0.5 to 1 ug). TCRdb fed the immunoSEQ multiplex PCR reads into MiXCR, producing one record per CDR3 protein. Of roughly 150,000 distinct CDR3 sequences listed, approximately 95% are singletons. The sequenced material came from CD4+ T cells from PBMCs. The receptors stem from a human donor with Susac syndrome.

J is TRBJ2-7 and V is TRBV29-1; no clear D gene. V lost 3 bases and J lost 6, with 18 bases in between. Germline lookup yields CDR1 SQVTM and CDR2 ANQGSEA. The CDR3 spans 14 residues. CDR3 protein: CSVDVTPGGSEQYF. The CDR3 nucleotides read TGCAGCGTTGACGTAACCCCGGGCGGATCCGAGCAGTACTTC.

The chain has TRBV29-1 and TRBJ1-2; 10 nucleotides agree with TRBD1. V was pared by 6 bases and J by 8 bases, with 3 bases of the junction left unmatched. The CDR3 has 11 amino acids. CDR1 is SQVTM and CDR2 is ANQGSEA in the germline V gene. The CDR3 region has the DNA TGCAGCGTGGGACAGGGGCAGGGCTACACCTTC. The encoded protein is CSVGQGQGYTF. Drawing the rest from reference TRBV29-1 and TRBJ1-2, the complete variable domain is SAVISQKPSRDICQRGTSLTIQCQVDSQVTMMFWYRQQPGQSLTLIATANQGSEATYESGFVIDKFPISRPNLTFSTLTVSNMSPEDSSIYLCSVGQGQGYTFGSGTRLTVV.

This chain links TRBV29-1 with TRBJ1-2, with a tentative D call TRBD1 (5 bases). V was cut by 6 bases and J by 4 bases, with 15 bases left in between. The CDR3 has 13 residues. CDR1 SQVTM and CDR2 ANQGSEA come from the germline V gene. CDR3 DNA: TGCAGCGTCCGGCCCCTGGGGGGCTATGGCTACACCTTC. Translating it yields CSVRPLGGYGYTF.

V usage is TRBV6-4 and J usage is TRBJ1-2; D is undetermined. This CDR3 has 13 residues. The germline V gene encodes CDR1 MRHNA and CDR2 SNTAGT. Trimming stripped 0 bases from V and 4 bases from J, with 6 bases between. The CDR3 DNA is TGTGCCAGCAGTGACTCGGGCGGCTATGGCTACACCTTC. The encoded protein is CASSDSGGYGYTF.

The chain couples TRBV2 to TRBJ2-5; 8 bases map to TRBD2. The CDR3 is made up of 15 amino acids. Trimming removed 5 bases from V and 5 bases from J; junction bases left unmatched: 10. Germline CDR1 is SNHLY and CDR2 is FYNNEI. For the CDR3, the DNA is TGTGCCAGCAGTCTAGTCGCGGGGGGAGCGGAGACCCAGTACTTC. It yields the protein CASSLVAGGAETQYF.

The rearrangement joins TRBV10-3 to TRBJ2-2; unclear D gene. V gave up 8 bases and J gave up 4 bases, with 8 bases separating them. This CDR3 contains 12 residues. The V gene's germline CDR1 is ENHRY and CDR2 SYGVKD. This chain's CDR3 is CAISTSTGELFF. The CDR3 region has the DNA TGTGCCATCTCGACGAGCACCGGGGAGCTGTTTTTT.

V is TRBV4-3 and J is TRBJ2-7; the D gene is possibly TRBD2 (5 bases). CDR3 length: 20 residues. Trimming stripped 0 bases from V and 4 bases from J, with 28 bases between. Looked up from germline, CDR1 is LGHNA and CDR2 is YSLEER. The CDR3 protein is CASSQDKCEYLARWGYEQYF. In DNA form, the CDR3 reads TGCGCCAGCAGCCAAGATAAATGTGAGTATCTAGCCCGGTGGGGATACGAGCAGTACTTC.

The chain joins TRBV2 to TRBJ2-5; D not certain. The CDR3 covers 15 residues. Germline loops: CDR1 SNHLY, CDR2 FYNNEI. Deletions cut 4 bases from V and 4 bases from J, with 16 bases between. DNA for the CDR3: TGTGCCAGCAGTGTTGTGAGGATAGGCGGAGAGACCCAGTACTTC. Translated: CASSVVRIGGETQYF.

The rearrangement uses TRBV21-1 and TRBJ2-7; no DNA check was done on the table's D call, TRBD2. TRBV21-1 is a pseudogene locus. CDR3 length: 12 residues. CDR3 residues: CARQKEGSEQYF. In DNA form, the CDR3 reads TGTGCCAGGCAAAAGGAGGGTTCCGAGCAGTACTTC.

The chain couples TRBV2 to TRBJ2-1; D might be TRBD2 (5 bases). This CDR3 is built from 12 residues. The V end lost 3 bases, the J end lost 8 bases, and 8 bases lay between the germline ends. From germline, CDR1 is SNHLY and CDR2 FYNNEI. In nucleotides, the CDR3 is TGTGCCAGCAGTGAGGTGAGGGATGAGCAGTTCTTC. This translates into CASSEVRDEQFF.

The rearrangement links TRBV18 to TRBJ2-5, with 8 bases matching TRBD1. Trimming at V came to 5 bases and at J to 1 base, leaving 3 bases not matched to a gene. Per the germline V gene, CDR1 is KGHSH and CDR2 is LQKENI. The CDR3 loop spans 14 amino acids. The CDR3 loop is CASSRDRGQETQYF. Written as DNA, the CDR3 is TGTGCCAGCTCAAGAGACAGGGGCCAAGAGACCCAGTACTTC. Variable domain in full (rest from reference TRBV18 and TRBJ2-5): NAGVMQNPRHLVRRRGQEARLRCSPMKGHSHVYWYRQLPEEGLKFMVYLQKENIIDESGMPKERFSAEFPKEGPSILRIQQVVRGDSAAYFCASSRDRGQETQYFGPGTRLLVL.

The chain combines TRBV9 with TRBJ1-3, with TRBD1 as a possible D gene (6 bases). V dropped 1 base and J dropped 0 bases, with 11 bases sitting between them. From germline, CDR1 is SGDLS and CDR2 YYNGEE. This CDR3 has 16 residues. Here the CDR3 reads CASSVSTGLSGNTIYF. The CDR3 nucleotides are TGTGCCAGCAGCGTATCGACAGGACTCTCTGGAAACACCATATATTTT.

V gene TRBV7-3 combines with J gene TRBJ2-3; D is unresolved. This CDR3 region has 13 residues. Trimming pared 5 bases from V and 7 bases from J, leaving 13 bases between. The V gene's germline CDR1 is SGHTA and CDR2 FQGTGA. Here the CDR3 reads CASSPEQRNTQYF. CDR3 bases: TGTGCCAGCAGCCCGGAACAGCGAAATACGCAGTATTTT.

This clonotype was recorded a few times. The V and J genes are TRBV18 and TRBJ2-7; D is unclear. Germline V gene data show CDR1 as KGHSH and CDR2 as LQKENI. V lost 6 bases and J 3 bases, leaving 9 bases between the germline ends. The CDR3 loop spans 12 amino acids. CDR3 DNA: TGTGCCAGCTCCCCCACGAGCTACGAGCAGTACTTC. Its protein product is CASSPTSYEQYF.

This rearrangement joins TRBV7-9 to TRBJ2-7, with D possibly being TRBD1 or TRBD2 (6 bases each). Germline V gene data show CDR1 as SEHNR and CDR2 as FQNEAQ (reference sequence). CDR3 length: 15 amino acids. Trimming left V 5 bases short and J 2 bases short, with 16 bases between. CDR3 in amino acids: CASSDSFGGPYEQYF. In DNA form, the CDR3 reads TGTGCCAGCAGCGATTCGTTTGGGGGGCCCTACGAGCAGTACTTC.

The chain carries TRBV27 and TRBJ2-7; tentative D call: TRBD1 (5 bases). Trimming took 6 bases from V and 1 from J, leaving 13 bases between them. The CDR3 spans 14 residues. Germline CDR1 and CDR2: MNHEY and SMNVEV (reference sequence). DNA of the CDR3: TGTGCCAGCAGGACCAGGGTTGGGTCCTACGAGCAGTACTTC. It specifies CASRTRVGSYEQYF.

The gene calls are TRBV29-1 and TRBJ1-4, with D possibly TRBD1 on 5 matching bases. Trimming removed 5 bases from V and 7 bases from J, with 14 bases in between. The CDR3 is 13 residues long. CDR1 and CDR2 from the germline V gene are SQVTM and ANQGSEA. The CDR3 spells CSVRAGLSEKLFF. CDR3 DNA sequence: TGCAGCGTTCGCGCAGGGTTGAGTGAAAAACTGTTTTTT.

This rearrangement joins TRBV27 to TRBJ2-4; D is possibly TRBD2 (6 bases). Germline lookup yields CDR1 MNHEY and CDR2 SMNVEV (reference sequence). V lost 7 bases, J lost 8 bases, and 18 bases lay in between. The CDR3 runs to 14 residues. For the CDR3, the DNA is TGTGCCAGCATGGAAACAGGACGCGGGGACATTCAGTACTTC. It translates to CASMETGRGDIQYF.

The chain joins TRBV28 to TRBJ2-2; 9 nucleotides align to TRBD2. Per germline, CDR1 MDHEN and CDR2 SYDVKM. This CDR3 is 20 amino acids long. Trimming took 2 bases from V and 0 from J; bases not matched to a gene: 13. The CDR3 sequence: CASSLLPRGLARTNTGELFF. The CDR3 DNA sequence: TGTGCCAGCAGTTTACTCCCACGGGGACTAGCCAGAACGAACACCGGGGAGCTGTTTTTT.

The genes are TRBV25-1 and TRBJ1-5; D is undetermined. Trimming removed 4 bases from V and 5 bases from J, with 15 bases in between. The CDR3 covers 15 residues. Germline CDR1 MGHDK, CDR2 SYGVNS. The chain's CDR3 is CASSGAGNSDQPQHF. Here the CDR3 DNA reads TGTGCCAGCAGTGGCGCAGGCAACTCCGATCAGCCCCAGCATTTT.

V usage is TRBV12-3 or TRBV12-4 and J usage is TRBJ1-4; D remains unclear. This CDR3 spans 14 amino acids. V lost 1 base to trimming and J lost 8 bases, with 11 bases between them. The CDR3 loop is CASSLVEGDEKLFF. DNA of the CDR3: TGTGCCAGCAGTTTAGTTGAGGGCGACGAAAAACTGTTTTTT.

V usage is TRBV3-1 and J usage is TRBJ1-3, with a possible D match to TRBD1 (5 bases). Germline lookup yields CDR1 LGHDT and CDR2 YNNKEL (reference sequence). Deletions cut 1 base from V and 4 bases from J, with 14 bases between. This CDR3 is 16 amino acids long. DNA for the CDR3: TGTGCCAGCAGCCAAGTCCGCAGGGCGTCCGGAAACACCATATATTTT. This codes for CASSQVRRASGNTIYF.

The chain links TRBV3-1 to TRBJ1-2; D is undetermined. Trimming took 1 base from V and 8 from J, leaving 11 bases between them. CDR1 is LGHDT, CDR2 YNNKEL, per germline (reference sequence). CDR3 length: 13 amino acids. CDR3 nucleotide sequence: TGTGCCAGCAGCCAAGTCCGGCGTCGGGGCTACACCTTC. This gives the protein CASSQVRRRGYTF.

V gene TRBV29-1 combines with J gene TRBJ1-2, with D unclear. CDR3 length: 11 amino acids. Germline CDR1 SQVTM, CDR2 ANQGSEA. Trimming shortened V by 4 bases and J by 5 bases, and 8 bases separated the two germline ends. The CDR3 region has the DNA TGCAGCGTTGCAAGCGGTTATGGCTACACCTTC. It is translated as CSVASGYGYTF.

This clonotype was recorded a few times. This rearrangement joins TRBV9 to TRBJ2-1; D is unclear. The CDR3 totals 13 residues. Deletions cut 2 bases from V and 7 bases from J, with 10 bases between. From germline, CDR1 is SGDLS and CDR2 YYNGEE. This CDR3 reads CASSVLGENEQFF. For the CDR3, the DNA is TGTGCCAGCAGCGTTCTAGGAGAAAATGAGCAGTTCTTC.

This sequence joins TRBV12-3 or TRBV12-4 and TRBJ2-7; the match to TRBD1 covers 7 bases. V lost 6 bases and J lost 2; bases outside the gene matches: 4. CDR3 length equals 13 residues. Here the CDR3 reads CASRGQGAYEQYF. CDR3 DNA sequence: TGTGCCAGCAGGGGGCAGGGGGCCTACGAGCAGTACTTC.

In DNA, the CDR3 is TGCAGCGTTACAACAGGGTCGGGGAACACTGAAGCTTTCTTT. Translating gives CSVTTGSGNTEAFF. The chain has TRBV29-1 and TRBJ1-1; D is possibly TRBD1 (6 bases). The CDR3 runs 14 residues. CDR1 is SQVTM and CDR2 is ANQGSEA in the germline V gene. V dropped 5 bases and J dropped 1 base, with 14 bases sitting between them. Full variable domain (outside the CDR3, taken from reference TRBV29-1 and TRBJ1-1): SAVISQKPSRDICQRGTSLTIQCQVDSQVTMMFWYRQQPGQSLTLIATANQGSEATYESGFVIDKFPISRPNLTFSTLTVSNMSPEDSSIYLCSVTTGSGNTEAFFGQGTRLTVV.

V gene TRBV24-1 combines with J gene TRBJ2-5; possibly TRBD1 for D (6 bases). The CDR3 has 13 residues. The V end was cut by 6 bases, the J end by 5 bases, with 12 bases between. The germline V gene has CDR1 KGHDR and CDR2 SFDVKD. In nucleotides, the CDR3 is TGTGCCACCAGTAAGGACAGAGGCGAGACCCAGTACTTC. Protein sequence: CATSKDRGETQYF.

The J gene is TRBJ2-2, the V gene TRBV6-5, with D maybe TRBD1 (5 bases). The CDR3 is 14 amino acids. V was shortened by 6 bases and J by 6 bases, with 14 bases between the two germline ends. Germline V gives CDR1 MNHEY, CDR2 SVGAGI. This chain's CDR3 is CASRTLRGAGELFF. CDR3 DNA: TGTGCCAGCAGAACACTTAGGGGCGCCGGGGAGCTGTTTTTT.

The J gene is TRBJ1-2, the V gene TRBV19; D ambiguous. Trimming removed 6 bases at V and 0 bases at J, with 11 bases between. CDR1 LNHDA and CDR2 SQIVND come from the germline V gene (reference sequence). CDR3 size: 14 residues. CDR3 DNA: TGTGCCAGTAGGCTTCCGACAACTAACTATGGCTACACCTTC. It specifies CASRLPTTNYGYTF.

The chain employs TRBV10-2 and TRBJ2-5; TRBD2 is a possible D gene (6 bases). The germline CDR1 and CDR2 sequences are WSHSY and SAAADI. CDR3 size: 14 residues. Trimming left V 5 bases short and J 2 bases short, with 12 bases between. Here the CDR3 DNA reads TGCGCCAGCAGTCCCAGCGGGCAGCAAGAGACCCAGTACTTC. Amino acid sequence: CASSPSGQQETQYF.